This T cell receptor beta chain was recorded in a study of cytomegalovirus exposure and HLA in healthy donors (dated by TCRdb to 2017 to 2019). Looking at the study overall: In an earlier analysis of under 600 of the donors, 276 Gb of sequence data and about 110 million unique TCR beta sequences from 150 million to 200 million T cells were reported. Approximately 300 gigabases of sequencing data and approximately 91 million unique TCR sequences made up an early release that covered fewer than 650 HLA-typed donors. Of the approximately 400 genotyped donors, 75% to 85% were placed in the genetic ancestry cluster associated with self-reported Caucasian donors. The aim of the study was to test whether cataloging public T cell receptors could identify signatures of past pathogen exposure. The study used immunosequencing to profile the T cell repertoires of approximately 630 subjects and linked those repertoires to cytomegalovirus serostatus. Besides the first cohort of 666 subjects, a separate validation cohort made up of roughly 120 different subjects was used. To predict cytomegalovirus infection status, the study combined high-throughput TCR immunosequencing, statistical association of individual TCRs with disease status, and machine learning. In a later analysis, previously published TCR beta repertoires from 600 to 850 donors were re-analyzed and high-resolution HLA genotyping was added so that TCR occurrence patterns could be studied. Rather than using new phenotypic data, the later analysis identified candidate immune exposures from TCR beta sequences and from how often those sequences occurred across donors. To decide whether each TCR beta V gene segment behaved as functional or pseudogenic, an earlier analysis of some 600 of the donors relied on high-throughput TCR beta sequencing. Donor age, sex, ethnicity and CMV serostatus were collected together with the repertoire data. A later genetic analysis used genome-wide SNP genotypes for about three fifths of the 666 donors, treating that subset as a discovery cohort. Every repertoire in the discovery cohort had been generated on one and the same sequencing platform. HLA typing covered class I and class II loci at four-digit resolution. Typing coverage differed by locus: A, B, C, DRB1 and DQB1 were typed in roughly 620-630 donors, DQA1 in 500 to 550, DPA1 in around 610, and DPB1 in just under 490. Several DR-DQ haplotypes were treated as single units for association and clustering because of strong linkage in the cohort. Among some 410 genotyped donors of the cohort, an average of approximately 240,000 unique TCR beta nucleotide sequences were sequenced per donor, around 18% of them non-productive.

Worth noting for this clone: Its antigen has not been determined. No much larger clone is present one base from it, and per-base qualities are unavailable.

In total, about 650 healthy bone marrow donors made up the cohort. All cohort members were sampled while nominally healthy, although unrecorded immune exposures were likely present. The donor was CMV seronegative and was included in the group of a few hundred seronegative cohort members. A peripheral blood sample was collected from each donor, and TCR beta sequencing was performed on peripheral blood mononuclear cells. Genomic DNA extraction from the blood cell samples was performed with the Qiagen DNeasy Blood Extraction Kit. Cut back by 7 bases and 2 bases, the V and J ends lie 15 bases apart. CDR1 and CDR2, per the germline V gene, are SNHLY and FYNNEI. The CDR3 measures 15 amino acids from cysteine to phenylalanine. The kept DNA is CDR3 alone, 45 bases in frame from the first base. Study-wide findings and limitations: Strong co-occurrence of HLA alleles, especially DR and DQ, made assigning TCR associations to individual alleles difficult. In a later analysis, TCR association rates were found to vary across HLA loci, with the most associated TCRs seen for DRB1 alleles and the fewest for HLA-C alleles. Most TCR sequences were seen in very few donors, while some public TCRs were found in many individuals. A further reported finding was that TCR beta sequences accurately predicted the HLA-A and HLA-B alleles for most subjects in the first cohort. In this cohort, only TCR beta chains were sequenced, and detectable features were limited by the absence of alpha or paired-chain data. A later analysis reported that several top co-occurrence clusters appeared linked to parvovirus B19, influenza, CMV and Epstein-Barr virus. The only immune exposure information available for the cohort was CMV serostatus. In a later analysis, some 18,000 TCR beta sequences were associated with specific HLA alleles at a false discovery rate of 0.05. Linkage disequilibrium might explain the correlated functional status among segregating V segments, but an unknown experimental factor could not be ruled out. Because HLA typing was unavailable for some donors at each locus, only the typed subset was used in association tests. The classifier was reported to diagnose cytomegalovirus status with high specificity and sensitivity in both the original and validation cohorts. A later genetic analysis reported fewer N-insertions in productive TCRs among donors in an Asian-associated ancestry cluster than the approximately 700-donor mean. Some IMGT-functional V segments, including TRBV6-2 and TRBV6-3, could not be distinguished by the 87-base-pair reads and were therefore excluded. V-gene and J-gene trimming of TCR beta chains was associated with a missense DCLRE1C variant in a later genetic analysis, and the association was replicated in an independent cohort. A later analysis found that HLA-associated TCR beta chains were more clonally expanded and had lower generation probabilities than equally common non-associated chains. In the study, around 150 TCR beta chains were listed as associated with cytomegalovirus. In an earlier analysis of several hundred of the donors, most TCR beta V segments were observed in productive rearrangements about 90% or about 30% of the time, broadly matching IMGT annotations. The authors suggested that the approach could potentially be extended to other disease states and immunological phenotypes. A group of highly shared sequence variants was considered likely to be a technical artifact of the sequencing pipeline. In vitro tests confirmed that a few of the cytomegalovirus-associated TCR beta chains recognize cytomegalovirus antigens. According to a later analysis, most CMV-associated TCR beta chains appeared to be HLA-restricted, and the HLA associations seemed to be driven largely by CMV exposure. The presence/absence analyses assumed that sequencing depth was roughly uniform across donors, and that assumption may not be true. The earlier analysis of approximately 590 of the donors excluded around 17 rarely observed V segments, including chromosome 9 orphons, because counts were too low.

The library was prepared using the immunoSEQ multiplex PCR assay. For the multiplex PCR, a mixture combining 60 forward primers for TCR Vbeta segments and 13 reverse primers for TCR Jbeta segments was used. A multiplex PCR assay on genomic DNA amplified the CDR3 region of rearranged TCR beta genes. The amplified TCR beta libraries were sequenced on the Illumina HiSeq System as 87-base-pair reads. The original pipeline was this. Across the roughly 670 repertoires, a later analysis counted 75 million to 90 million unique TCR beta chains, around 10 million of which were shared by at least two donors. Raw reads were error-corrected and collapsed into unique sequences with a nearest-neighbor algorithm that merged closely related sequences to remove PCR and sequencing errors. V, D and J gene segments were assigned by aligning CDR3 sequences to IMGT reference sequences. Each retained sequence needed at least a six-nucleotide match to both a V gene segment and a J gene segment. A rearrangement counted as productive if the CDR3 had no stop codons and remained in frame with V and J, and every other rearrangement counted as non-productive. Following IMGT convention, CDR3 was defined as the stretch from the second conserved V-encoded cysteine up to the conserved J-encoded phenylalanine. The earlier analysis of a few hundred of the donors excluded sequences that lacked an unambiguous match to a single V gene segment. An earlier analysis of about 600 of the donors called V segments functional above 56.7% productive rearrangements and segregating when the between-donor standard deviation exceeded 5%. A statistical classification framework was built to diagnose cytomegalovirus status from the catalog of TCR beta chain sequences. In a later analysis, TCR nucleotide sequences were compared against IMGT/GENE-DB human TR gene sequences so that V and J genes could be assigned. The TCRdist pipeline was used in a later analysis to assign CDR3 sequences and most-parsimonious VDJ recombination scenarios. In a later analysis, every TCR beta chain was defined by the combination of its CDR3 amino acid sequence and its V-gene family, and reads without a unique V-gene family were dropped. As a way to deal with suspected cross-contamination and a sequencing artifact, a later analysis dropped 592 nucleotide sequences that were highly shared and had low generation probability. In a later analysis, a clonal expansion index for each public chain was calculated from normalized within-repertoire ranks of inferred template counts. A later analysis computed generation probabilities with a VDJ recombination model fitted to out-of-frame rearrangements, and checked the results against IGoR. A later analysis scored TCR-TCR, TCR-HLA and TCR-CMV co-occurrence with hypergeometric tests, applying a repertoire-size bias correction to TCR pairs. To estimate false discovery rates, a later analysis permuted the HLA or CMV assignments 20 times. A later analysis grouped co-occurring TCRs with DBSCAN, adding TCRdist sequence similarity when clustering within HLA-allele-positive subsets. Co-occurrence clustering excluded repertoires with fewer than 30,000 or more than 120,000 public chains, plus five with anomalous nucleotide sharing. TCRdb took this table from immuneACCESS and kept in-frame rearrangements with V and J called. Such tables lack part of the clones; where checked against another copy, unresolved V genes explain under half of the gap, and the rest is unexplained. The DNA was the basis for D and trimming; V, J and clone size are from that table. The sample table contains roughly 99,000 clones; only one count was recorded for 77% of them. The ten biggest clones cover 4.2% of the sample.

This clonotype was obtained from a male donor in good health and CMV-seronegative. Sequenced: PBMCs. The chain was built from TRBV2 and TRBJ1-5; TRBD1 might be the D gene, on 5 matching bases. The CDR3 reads CASMTDSRRNQPQHF. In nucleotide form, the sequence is TGTGCCAGCATGACAGACAGTCGCCGCAATCAGCCCCAGCATTTT.